This TCR beta chain was identified during a study of vaccination effects on CD4 cells after COVID-19. Study in general: Within the ViraFEST assay, antigen-specific CD4+ T cells underwent expansion with viral peptide pools prior to sequencing. Relative to the second dose, post-vaccine samples were obtained a median of 72 days later.

General observations from the study: Marked clonal contraction of infection- and vaccine-induced clones was seen late after vaccination.

A remark on this clone: The antigen is undetermined.

Profiled with immunoSEQ multiplex PCR; TCRdb holds only in-frame clones, not every one. This table holds 45,000 to 60,000 clones, around 70% found once. The V gene end was trimmed by 5 bases and the J gene end by 9 bases; junction bases not matched to a gene: 9. Germline CDR1 reads SGHAT; CDR2 reads FQNNGV. The CDR3 runs 14 residues. Following culture for ten to eleven days, CD4+ T cells were isolated. Each participant was given two doses of one vaccine (BNT162b2 or mRNA-1273). People in the vaccine group had not been infected with SARS-CoV-2 before, and their nucleocapsid antibodies were negative. V and J are TRBV11-2 and TRBJ2-1, with 8 positions matching TRBD1. Source: CD4+ T cells from PBMCs cultured without peptide, taken after COVID-19 vaccination. This TCR was recovered from a human donor who received a COVID-19 vaccine. The CDR3 nucleotides are TGTGCCAGCAGCACCATGGACAGGGTCACTGAGCAGTTCTTC. Residues: CASSTMDRVTEQFF.